The 2 T cell receptor beta chains given below trace back to one sample, sequenced in a study of PD-L1 blockade in urothelial cancer. Libraries were prepared by immunoSEQ multiplex PCR; TCRdb keeps only in-frame clonotypes and omits some of them. The table has about 19,000 clones, 80% to 90% seen once; the top ten hold less than 4.5%. The sample in question was PBMCs, obtained around atezolizumab (anti-PD-L1) treatment. The receptors come from a man aged 45-65 years with urothelial cancer.

The CDR3 protein is CASSWPRQGGNEQFF. CDR3 sequence (DNA): TGTGCCAGCAGTTGGCCGAGACAGGGAGGCAATGAGCAGTTCTTC. The chain joins TRBV27 to TRBJ2-1, with TRBD1 as a possible D gene (7 bases). V dropped 4 bases and J dropped 6 bases, with 16 bases sitting between them. This CDR3 has 15 residues. Germline CDR1 reads MNHEY; CDR2 reads SMNVEV (reference sequence).

This clone was observed a few times. V is TRBV19 and J is TRBJ2-3; D possibly corresponds to TRBD1 (6 bases). Deletions cut 9 bases from V and 1 base from J, with 20 bases between. Germline CDR1 LNHDA, CDR2 SQIVND (reference sequence). The CDR3 sequence is 16 residues long. DNA of the CDR3: TGTGCCAGCAACTACAACCGGGACACTGGCACAGATACGCAGTATTTT. Protein: CASNYNRDTGTDTQYF.